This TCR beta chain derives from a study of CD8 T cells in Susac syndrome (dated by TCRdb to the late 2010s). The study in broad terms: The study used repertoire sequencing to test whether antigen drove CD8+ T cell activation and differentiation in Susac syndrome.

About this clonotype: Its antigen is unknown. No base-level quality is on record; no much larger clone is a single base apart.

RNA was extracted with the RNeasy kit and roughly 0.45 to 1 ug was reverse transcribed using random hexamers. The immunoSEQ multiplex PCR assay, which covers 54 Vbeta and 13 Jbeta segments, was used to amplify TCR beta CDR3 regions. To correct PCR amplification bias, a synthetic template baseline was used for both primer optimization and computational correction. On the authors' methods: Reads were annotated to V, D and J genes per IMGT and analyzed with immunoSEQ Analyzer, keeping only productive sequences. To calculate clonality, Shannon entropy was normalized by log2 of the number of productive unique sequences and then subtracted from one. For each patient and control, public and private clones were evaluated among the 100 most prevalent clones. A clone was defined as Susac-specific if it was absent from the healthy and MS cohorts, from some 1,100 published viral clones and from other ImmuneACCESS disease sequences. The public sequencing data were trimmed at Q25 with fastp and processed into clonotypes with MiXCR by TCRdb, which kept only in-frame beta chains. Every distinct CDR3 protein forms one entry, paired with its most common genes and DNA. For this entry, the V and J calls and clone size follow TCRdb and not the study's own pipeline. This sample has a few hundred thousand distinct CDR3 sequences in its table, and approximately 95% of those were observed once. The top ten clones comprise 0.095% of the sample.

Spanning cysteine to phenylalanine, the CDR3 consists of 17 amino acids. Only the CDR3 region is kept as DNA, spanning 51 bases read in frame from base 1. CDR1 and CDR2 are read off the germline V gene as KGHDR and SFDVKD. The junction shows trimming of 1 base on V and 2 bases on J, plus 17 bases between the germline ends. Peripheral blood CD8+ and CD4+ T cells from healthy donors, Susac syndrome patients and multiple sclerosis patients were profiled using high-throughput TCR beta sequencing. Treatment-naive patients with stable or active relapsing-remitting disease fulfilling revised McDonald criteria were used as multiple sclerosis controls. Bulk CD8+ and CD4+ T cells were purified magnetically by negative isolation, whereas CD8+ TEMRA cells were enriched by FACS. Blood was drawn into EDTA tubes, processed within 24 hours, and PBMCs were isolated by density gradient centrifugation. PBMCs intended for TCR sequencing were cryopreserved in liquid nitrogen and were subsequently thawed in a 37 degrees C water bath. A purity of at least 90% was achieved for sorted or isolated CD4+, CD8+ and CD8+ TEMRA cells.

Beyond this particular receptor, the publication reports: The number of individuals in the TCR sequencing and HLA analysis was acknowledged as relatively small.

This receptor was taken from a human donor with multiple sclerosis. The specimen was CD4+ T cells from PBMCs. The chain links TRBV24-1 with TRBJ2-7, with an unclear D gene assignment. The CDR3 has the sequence CATSDLKRSGSTYEQYF. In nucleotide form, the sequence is TGTGCCACCAGTGATTTAAAAAGGTCGGGCTCAACCTACGAGCAGTACTTC.